This TCR beta chain stems from a study of control samples from healthy donors and cancer patients. The V and J ends lost 0 bases and 3 bases respectively, with 7 bases between them. The CDR3 covers 13 residues. Germline V lookup: CDR1 SGHNT, CDR2 YYREEE (reference sequence). Profiled with immunoSEQ multiplex PCR; TCRdb holds only in-frame clones, not every one. The table records 90,000 to 100,000 clones, around 85% of them present only once. The V gene is TRBV5-4, the J gene TRBJ2-7; maybe TRBD1 (5 bases). The sequence was collected from a man aged 65-85 years with lung cancer. The specimen sequenced was PBMCs. As DNA, the CDR3 is TGTGCCAGCAGCTTGGCCCAGGGCTACGAGCAGTACTTC. Encoded protein: CASSLAQGYEQYF.